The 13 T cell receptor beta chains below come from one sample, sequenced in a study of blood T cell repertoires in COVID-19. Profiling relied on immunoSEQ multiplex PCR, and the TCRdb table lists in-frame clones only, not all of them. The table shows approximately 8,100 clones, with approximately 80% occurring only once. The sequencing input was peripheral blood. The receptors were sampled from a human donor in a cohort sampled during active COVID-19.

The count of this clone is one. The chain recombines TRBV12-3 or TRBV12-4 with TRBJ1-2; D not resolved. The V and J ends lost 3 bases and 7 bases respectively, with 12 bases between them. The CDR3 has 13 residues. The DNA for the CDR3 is TGTGCCAGCAGTTTTCCGGGGATGGGTGGCTACACCTTC. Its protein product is CASSFPGMGGYTF.

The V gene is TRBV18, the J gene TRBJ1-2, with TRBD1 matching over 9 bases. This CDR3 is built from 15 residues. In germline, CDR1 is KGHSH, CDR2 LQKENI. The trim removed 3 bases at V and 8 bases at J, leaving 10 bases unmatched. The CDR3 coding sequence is TGTGCCAGCTCACCCGAGACAGGGGGTTCGGGCGGCTACACCTTC. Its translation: CASSPETGGSGGYTF.

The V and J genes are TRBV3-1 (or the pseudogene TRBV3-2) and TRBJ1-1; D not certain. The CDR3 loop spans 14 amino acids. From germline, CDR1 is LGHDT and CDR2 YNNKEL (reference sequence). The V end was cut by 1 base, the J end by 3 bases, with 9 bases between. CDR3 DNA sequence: TGTGCCAGCAGCCAAGCGGCGACATACACTGAAGCTTTCTTT. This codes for CASSQAATYTEAFF.

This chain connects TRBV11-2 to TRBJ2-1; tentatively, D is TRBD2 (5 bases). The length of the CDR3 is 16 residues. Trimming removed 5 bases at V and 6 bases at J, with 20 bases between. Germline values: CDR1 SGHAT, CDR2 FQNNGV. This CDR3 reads CASSPPLELGFNEQFF. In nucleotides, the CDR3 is TGTGCCAGCAGCCCTCCTCTAGAACTAGGGTTCAATGAGCAGTTCTTC.

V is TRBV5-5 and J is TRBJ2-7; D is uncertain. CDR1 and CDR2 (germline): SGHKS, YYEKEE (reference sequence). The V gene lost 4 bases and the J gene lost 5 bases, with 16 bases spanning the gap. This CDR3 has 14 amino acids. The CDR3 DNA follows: TGTGCCAGCAGCCACGGGTCCCAATCGGACGAGCAGTACTTC. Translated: CASSHGSQSDEQYF.

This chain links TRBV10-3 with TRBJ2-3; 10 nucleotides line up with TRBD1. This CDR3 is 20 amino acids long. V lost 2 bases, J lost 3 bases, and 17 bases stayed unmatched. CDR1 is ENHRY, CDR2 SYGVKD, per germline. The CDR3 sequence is CAISEPETGGAGTYTDTQYF. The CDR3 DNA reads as TGTGCCATCAGTGAGCCTGAGACAGGGGGCGCGGGTACCTATACAGATACGCAGTATTTT.

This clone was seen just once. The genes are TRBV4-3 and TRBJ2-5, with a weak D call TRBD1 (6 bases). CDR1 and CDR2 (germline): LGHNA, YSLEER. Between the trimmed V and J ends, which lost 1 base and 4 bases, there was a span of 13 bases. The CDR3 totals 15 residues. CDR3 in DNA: TGCGCCAGCAGCCAAGCGGCAGGGGTGAGAGAGACCCAGTACTTC. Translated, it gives CASSQAAGVRETQYF.

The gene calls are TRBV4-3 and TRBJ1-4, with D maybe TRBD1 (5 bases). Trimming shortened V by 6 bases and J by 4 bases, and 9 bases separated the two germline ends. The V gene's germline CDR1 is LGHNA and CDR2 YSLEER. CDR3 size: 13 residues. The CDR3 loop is CASSFQGNEKLFF. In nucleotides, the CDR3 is TGCGCCAGCAGTTTCCAGGGTAATGAAAAACTGTTTTTT.

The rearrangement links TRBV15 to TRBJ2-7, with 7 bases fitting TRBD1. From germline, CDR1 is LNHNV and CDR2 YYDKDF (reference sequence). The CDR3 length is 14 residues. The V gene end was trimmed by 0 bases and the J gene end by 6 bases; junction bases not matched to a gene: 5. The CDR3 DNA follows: TGTGCCACCAGCAGAGAGATAGGGGGCGGCGAGCAGTACGTC. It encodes CATSREIGGGEQYV.

The CDR3 is CASSPSWGVNEKLFF. CDR3 nucleotide sequence: TGTGCCAGCAGCCCTTCGTGGGGGGTTAATGAAAAACTGTTTTTT. The chain uses TRBV5-5 and TRBJ1-4; the D gene is possibly TRBD1 (5 bases). CDR3 size: 15 residues. Germline V gene sequence: CDR1 SGHKS, CDR2 YYEKEE (reference sequence). V lost 4 bases and J lost 4, with 14 bases in between.

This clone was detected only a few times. The CDR3 protein is CASSITTSGRADYEQFF. CDR3 DNA sequence: TGTGCCAGTAGTATAACTACTAGCGGGAGGGCTGATTATGAGCAGTTCTTC. The J gene is TRBJ2-1, the V gene TRBV19, with 13 bases matching TRBD2. Unmatched junction bases numbered 9, after V lost 2 bases and J lost 8 bases. The CDR3 has 17 residues. CDR1 and CDR2 from the germline V gene are LNHDA and SQIVND (reference sequence). The whole variable domain, remainder taken from reference TRBV19 and TRBJ2-1, is DGGITQSPKYLFRKEGQNVTLSCEQNLNHDAMYWYRQDPGQGLRLIYYSQIVNDFQKGDIAEGYSVSREKKESFPLTVTSAQKNPTAFYLCASSITTSGRADYEQFFGPGTRLTVL.

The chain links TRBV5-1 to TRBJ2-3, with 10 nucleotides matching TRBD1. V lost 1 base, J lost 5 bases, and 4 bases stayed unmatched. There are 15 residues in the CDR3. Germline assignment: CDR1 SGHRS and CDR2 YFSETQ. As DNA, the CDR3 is TGCGCCAGCAGCTTGTGGGGGACAGGGGTAGATACGCAGTATTTT. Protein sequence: CASSLWGTGVDTQYF.

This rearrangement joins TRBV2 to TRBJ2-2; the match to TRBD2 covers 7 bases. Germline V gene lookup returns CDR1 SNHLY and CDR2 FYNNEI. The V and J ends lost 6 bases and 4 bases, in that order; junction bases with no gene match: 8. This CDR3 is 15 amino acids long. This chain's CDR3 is CASRLGGEGTGELFF. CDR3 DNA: TGTGCCAGCAGGCTTGGAGGGGAGGGCACCGGGGAGCTGTTTTTT.